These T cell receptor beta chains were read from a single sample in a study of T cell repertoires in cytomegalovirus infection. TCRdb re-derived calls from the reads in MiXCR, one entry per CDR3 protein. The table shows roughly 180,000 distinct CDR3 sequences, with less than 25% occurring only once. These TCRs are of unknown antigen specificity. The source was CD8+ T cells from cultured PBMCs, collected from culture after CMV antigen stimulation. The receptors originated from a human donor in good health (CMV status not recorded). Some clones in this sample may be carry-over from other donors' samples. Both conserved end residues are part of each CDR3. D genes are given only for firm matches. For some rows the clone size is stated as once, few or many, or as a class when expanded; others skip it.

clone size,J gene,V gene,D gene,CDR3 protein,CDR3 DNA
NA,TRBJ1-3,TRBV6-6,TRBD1,CASSYSGDRVRGNTIYF,TGTGCCAGCAGTTACTCGGGGGACAGGGTCCGCGGAAACACCATATATTTT
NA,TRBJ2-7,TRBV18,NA,CASSQGGHYEQYF,TGTGCCAGCTCCCAAGGAGGACACTACGAGCAGTACTTC
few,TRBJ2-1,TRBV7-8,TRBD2,CASSLGAGGLSYNEQFF,TGTGCCAGCAGCTTGGGGGCGGGGGGGCTCTCCTACAATGAGCAGTTCTTC
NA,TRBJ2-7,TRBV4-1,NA,CASSQDAVGRPNEQYF,TGCGCCAGCAGCCAAGACGCGGTAGGCCGCCCGAACGAGCAGTACTTC
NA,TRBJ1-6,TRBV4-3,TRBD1,CASSQDWGQATSPLHF,TGCGCCAGCAGCCAAGATTGGGGACAGGCAACTTCACCCCTCCACTTT
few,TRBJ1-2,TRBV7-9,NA,CASSRDGTAPRKGYTF,TGTGCCAGCAGCCGGGACGGGACTGCACCTAGGAAGGGCTACACCTTC
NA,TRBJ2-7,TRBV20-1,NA,CSASGLQYNYEQYF,TGCAGTGCTAGTGGACTGCAGTATAACTACGAGCAGTACTTC
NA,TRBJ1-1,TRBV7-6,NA,CASSLEQRIEAFF,TGTGCCAGCAGCTTAGAACAGAGGATCGAAGCTTTCTTT
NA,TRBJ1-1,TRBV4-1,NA,CASRGKNDAFF,TGTGCCAGCAGGGGCAAAAATGACGCTTTCTTT
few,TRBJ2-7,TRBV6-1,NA,CASSEGRIYEQYF,TGTGCCAGCAGTGAGGGCCGGATCTACGAGCAGTACTTC
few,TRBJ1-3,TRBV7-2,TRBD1,CASSLAAGTGLGNTIYF,TGTGCCAGCAGCTTAGCTGCCGGGACAGGGCTAGGAAACACCATATATTTT
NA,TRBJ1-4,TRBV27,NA,CASWGSWGGQEKLFF,TGTGCCAGCTGGGGAAGCTGGGGGGGCCAGGAAAAACTGTTTTTT
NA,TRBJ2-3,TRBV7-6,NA,CASSPLSDTQYF,TGTGCCAGCAGCCCCCTCTCAGATACGCAGTATTTT
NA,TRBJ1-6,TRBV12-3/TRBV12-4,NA,CASTLGGEGSPLHF,TGTGCCAGCACCTTGGGGGGTGAGGGATCACCCCTCCACTTT
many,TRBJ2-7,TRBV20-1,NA,CSARDLASQTTEQYF,TGCAGTGCTAGAGATTTAGCCTCCCAAACCACCGAGCAGTACTTC
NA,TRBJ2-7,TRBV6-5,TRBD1,CASSTRDRQYEQYF,TGTGCCAGCAGTACCAGGGACAGACAATACGAGCAGTACTTC
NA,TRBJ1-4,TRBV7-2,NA,CASSFQSAGGRNEKLFF,TGTGCCAGCAGCTTCCAATCCGCAGGAGGAAGGAATGAAAAACTGTTTTTT
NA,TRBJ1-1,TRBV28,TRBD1,CASRLIPGTGRNTEAFF,TGTGCCAGCAGGCTAATCCCAGGGACAGGGAGGAACACTGAAGCTTTCTTT
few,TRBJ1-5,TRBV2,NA,CASTVDENSNQPQHF,TGTGCCAGCACTGTTGACGAAAATAGCAATCAGCCCCAGCATTTT
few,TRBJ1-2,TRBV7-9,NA,CASTPTGHYGYTF,TGTGCCAGCACCCCAACGGGGCACTATGGCTACACCTTC